The 18 T cell receptor beta chains below come from one sample, sequenced in a study of graft-versus-host responses after intestinal transplantation. Libraries were prepared by immunoSEQ multiplex PCR; TCRdb keeps only in-frame clonotypes and omits some of them. Of tens of thousands of clones in the sample, around 90% were seen once. Source: PBMCs, taken around 120 days after intestinal transplantation. The receptor set was obtained from a human patient who received an intestinal transplant, so some T cells may come from the graft donor.

The CDR3 DNA sequence: TGTGCCAGCAGCTTACTTTCGATGGGATTCTACAATGAGCAGTTCTTC. Encoded protein: CASSLLSMGFYNEQFF. This rearrangement joins TRBV5-6 to TRBJ2-1; D unclear. Germline V gene sequence: CDR1 SGHDT, CDR2 YYEEEE. This CDR3 is built from 16 residues. Trimming cost V 2 bases and J 3 bases, with 15 bases left between them.

The J gene is TRBJ1-1, the V gene TRBV7-9, with 9 bases matching TRBD1. J gave up 2 bases and V 5 bases, and 6 bases lay outside the gene matches. Germline V gene sequence: CDR1 SEHNR, CDR2 FQNEAQ (reference sequence). This CDR3 has 15 residues. Here the CDR3 reads CASSAGQGLNTEAFF. Written as DNA, the CDR3 is TGTGCCAGCAGCGCCGGACAGGGGCTTAACACTGAAGCTTTCTTT.

The CDR3 DNA reads as TGTGCCAGCCGATTGTTCGACAGGGCCTACGAGCAGTACTTC. Residues: CASRLFDRAYEQYF. V and J are TRBV6-5 and TRBJ2-7; 7 bases match TRBD1. V lost 8 bases, J lost 2 bases, and 9 bases stayed unmatched. The CDR3 is made up of 14 amino acids. CDR1 and CDR2 (germline): MNHEY, SVGAGI.

This clone was counted only a few times. The chain is built from TRBV6-5 and TRBJ2-7, with D perhaps matching TRBD2 (5 bases). There are 15 residues in the CDR3. Germline loops: CDR1 MNHEY, CDR2 SVGAGI. The ends were cut back, 0 bases at V and 7 bases at J, with 16 bases in the middle. The CDR3 here is CASSYSKLRPGEQYF. CDR3 coding DNA: TGTGCCAGCAGTTACTCGAAGCTCAGGCCGGGGGAGCAGTACTTC.

This clone was detected once. This sequence joins TRBV30 and TRBJ2-2, with D unresolved. CDR3 length: 13 amino acids. Germline V gene lookup returns CDR1 GTSNPN and CDR2 SVGIG (reference sequence). V lost 0 bases, J lost 7 bases, and 9 bases lay in between. The CDR3 reads CAWSVPQVGELFF. DNA of the CDR3: TGTGCCTGGAGTGTACCGCAGGTCGGGGAGCTGTTTTTT.

The V gene is TRBV18, the J gene TRBJ2-7, with 11 positions matching TRBD1. CDR3 length: 17 residues. V gave up 2 bases and J gave up 5 bases; unmatched junction bases: 11. The germline V gene encodes CDR1 KGHSH and CDR2 LQKENI. The chain's CDR3 is CASSPRVRDRGFDEQYF. CDR3 nucleotides: TGTGCCAGCTCACCAAGGGTCCGGGACAGGGGGTTCGACGAGCAGTACTTC.

The chain uses TRBV29-1 and TRBJ1-2, with D possibly being TRBD1 (5 bases). Germline assignment: CDR1 SQVTM and CDR2 ANQGSEA. The V and J ends lost 6 bases and 4 bases respectively, with 15 bases between them. This CDR3 is built from 13 residues. In nucleotides, the CDR3 is TGCAGCGTCAGGGTGGAGGATCTCTATGGCTACACCTTC. Protein product: CSVRVEDLYGYTF.

The chain recombines TRBV5-1 with TRBJ2-3; D is possibly TRBD1 (6 bases). The CDR3 consists of 13 residues. V lost 4 bases and J 3 bases, leaving 9 bases between the germline ends. Germline V lookup: CDR1 SGHRS, CDR2 YFSETQ. CDR3 nucleotide sequence: TGCGCCAGCAGCCCCGACAGGACAGATACGCAGTATTTT. Encoded protein: CASSPDRTDTQYF. Variable domain in full (rest from reference TRBV5-1 and TRBJ2-3): KAGVTQTPRYLIKTRGQQVTLSCSPISGHRSVSWYQQTPGQGLQFLFEYFSETQRNKGNFPGRFSGRQFSNSRSEMNVSTLELGDSALYLCASSPDRTDTQYFGPGTRLTVL.

The genes are TRBV5-1 and TRBJ1-2, with D unresolved. Germline V CDR1 and CDR2: SGHRS, YFSETQ. Trimming took off 2 bases at V and 2 bases at J, with 7 bases between the two ends. The CDR3 totals 13 residues. The CDR3 coding sequence is TGCGCCAGCAGCTTTTCTCTAAACTATGGCTACACCTTC. It specifies CASSFSLNYGYTF.

The chain links TRBV27 to TRBJ2-5; D gene ambiguous. The end of the DNA is better explained by TRBJ2-7, so the J call may be wrong. Germline-derived CDR1 and CDR2 are MNHEY and SMNVEV (reference sequence). CDR3 length equals 14 residues. The CDR3 protein is CASSLSGLYYEQYF. CDR3 nucleotide sequence: TGTGCCAGCAGTTTATCTGGGCTGTATTACGAGCAGTACTTC.

The rearrangement links TRBV5-1 to TRBJ2-7; D is undetermined. V dropped 2 bases and J dropped 0 bases, with 12 bases sitting between them. Germline CDR1 SGHRS, CDR2 YFSETQ. The CDR3 is 15 amino acids. CDR3 region: CASSFPETSSYEQYF. CDR3 nucleotides: TGCGCCAGCAGCTTCCCGGAAACGAGCTCCTACGAGCAGTACTTC.

In this sample, this clone turned up once. The chain uses TRBV9 and TRBJ1-6; 8 nucleotides match TRBD1. Losses at the gene ends were 4 bases for V and 10 bases for J; bases not matched to a gene: 19. Germline CDR1 is SGDLS and CDR2 is YYNGEE. The CDR3 is 18 residues long. The DNA of the CDR3 is TGTGCCAGCAGCTCTAGCCGCCGGGGACAGGCGGTTGGATCACCCCTCCACTTT. Encoded protein: CASSSSRRGQAVGSPLHF.

This chain joins TRBV2 and TRBJ1-1; unclear D gene. Trimming cost V 6 bases and J 4 bases, with 12 bases left between them. Germline CDR1 and CDR2: SNHLY and FYNNEI. The CDR3 sequence is 13 residues long. CDR3 coding DNA: TGTGCCAGCAGAGCTACAGAAAGCACTGAAGCTTTCTTT. This codes for CASRATESTEAFF.

The V gene is TRBV29-1, the J gene TRBJ1-3, with unresolved D. This CDR3 is built from 13 residues. V gave up 7 bases and J gave up 8 bases, with 18 bases separating them. CDR1 is SQVTM and CDR2 is ANQGSEA in the germline V gene. CDR3 coding DNA: TGCAGCGCCCTGACCTACCCGAGGGACACCATATATTTT. Protein product: CSALTYPRDTIYF.

The chain combines TRBV11-2 with TRBJ2-3, with D perhaps matching TRBD1 (6 bases). The V end was cut by 1 base, the J end by 8 bases, with 13 bases between. Per the germline V gene, CDR1 is SGHAT and CDR2 is FQNNGV. CDR3 length: 14 amino acids. CDR3 residues: CASSLGSRGGTQYF. The CDR3 nucleotides read TGTGCCAGCAGCTTAGGGAGTAGAGGGGGTACGCAGTATTTT.

This rearrangement joins TRBV7-8 to TRBJ1-5; TRBD1 is a possible D gene (6 bases). The germline V and J ends were trimmed by 1 base and 2 bases, with 6 bases remaining between them. The CDR3 is 14 amino acids. Germline V gene sequence: CDR1 SGHVS, CDR2 FQNEAQ. The CDR3 is CASSLDRGNQPQHF. The CDR3 DNA sequence: TGTGCCAGCAGCTTAGACAGGGGCAATCAGCCCCAGCATTTT.

V usage is TRBV7-8 and J usage is TRBJ1-3; D not resolved. The germline CDR1 and CDR2 sequences are SGHVS and FQNEAQ. Between the trimmed V and J ends, which lost 2 bases and 4 bases, there was a span of 9 bases. The CDR3 totals 14 residues. The CDR3 DNA reads as TGTGCCAGCAGCTTACCGACGCCCGGAAACACCATATATTTT. Translating it yields CASSLPTPGNTIYF.

This chain links TRBV5-4 with TRBJ2-5; possible D gene TRBD2, 6 bases. The CDR3 totals 15 residues. CDR1 and CDR2 (germline): SGHNT, YYREEE (reference sequence). Trimming took off 0 bases at V and 0 bases at J, with 9 bases between the two ends. CDR3 DNA sequence: TGTGCCAGCAGCTTGGGCGGGGCTGACCAAGAGACCCAGTACTTC. This encodes CASSLGGADQETQYF.